This T cell receptor beta chain was observed in a study of blood T cell repertoires in COVID-19. The wider study: Sources were T cells, B-cell-depleted T cells, or PBMCs; the material itself was cDNA or gDNA.

Clinical history reported by participants formed the basis on which cohorts were assigned. With V trimmed by 0 bases and J by 1 base, 7 bases remained unmatched. Germline values: CDR1 SGHTA, CDR2 FQGNSA. CDR3 length: 17 amino acids. Measured with immunoSEQ multiplex PCR; TCRdb has only the in-frame clones, and not every one. In the table there are 250,000 or so clones, about 87% of which are singletons. The source material was PBMCs or T cells enriched from blood (not recorded which). The genes are TRBV7-2 and TRBJ1-1; TRBD1 matches at 8 bases. The sequence came from a woman between 40 and 55 years old who had been exposed to COVID-19. CDR3 residues: CASSLAQGAKPNTEAFF. CDR3 in DNA: TGTGCCAGCAGCTTAGCGCAGGGGGCGAAACCGAACACTGAAGCTTTCTTT. Supplemented by reference TRBV7-2 and TRBJ1-1, the full variable domain reads GAGVSQSPSNKVTEKGKDVELRCDPISGHTALYWYRQSLGQGLEFLIYFQGNSAPDKSGLPSDRFSAERTGGSVSTLTIQRTQQEDSAVYLCASSLAQGAKPNTEAFFGQGTRLTVV.